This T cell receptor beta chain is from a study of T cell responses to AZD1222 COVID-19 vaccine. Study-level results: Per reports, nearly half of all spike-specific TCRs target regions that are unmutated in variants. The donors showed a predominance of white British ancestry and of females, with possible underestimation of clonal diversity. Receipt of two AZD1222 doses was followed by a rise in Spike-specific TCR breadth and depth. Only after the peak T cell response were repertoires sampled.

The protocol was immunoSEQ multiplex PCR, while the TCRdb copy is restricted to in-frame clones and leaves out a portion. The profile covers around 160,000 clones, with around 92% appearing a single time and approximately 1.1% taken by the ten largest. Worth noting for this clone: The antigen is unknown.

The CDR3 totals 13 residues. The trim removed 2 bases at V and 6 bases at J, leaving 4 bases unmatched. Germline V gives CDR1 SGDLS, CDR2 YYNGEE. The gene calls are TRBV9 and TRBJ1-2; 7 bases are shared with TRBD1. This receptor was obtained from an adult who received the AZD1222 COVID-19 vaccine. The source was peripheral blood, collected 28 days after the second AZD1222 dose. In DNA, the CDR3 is TGTGCCAGCAGCGTTGACAGGGCCCATGGCTACACCTTC. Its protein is CASSVDRAHGYTF.